These 5 T cell receptor beta chains were all obtained from the same sample, sequenced in a study of shared clonotypes between healthy human individuals. Sequencing was performed with immunoSEQ multiplex PCR; in TCRdb, only in-frame clones are kept and a portion is missing. The sample has under 700,000 clones; about 95% are singletons. It was CD45RO-negative cells, positively selected for CCR7, that made up naive CD8 cells, with terminally differentiated effector memory CD45RA+ cells excluded. Sequencing used naive CD8+ T cells sorted from blood. The receptors were gathered from a woman under 40 in good health.

Only one count was recorded for this clone. This rearrangement joins TRBV10-3 to TRBJ2-5; possibly TRBD2 for D (5 bases). Germline V gene data show CDR1 as ENHRY and CDR2 as SYGVKD. V lost 2 bases and J lost 0, with 25 bases in between. The CDR3 contains 20 residues. The CDR3 region has the DNA TGTGCCATCAGTGAGGCGTTCGGGGAGAGTAAGGGAATGTACCAAGAGACCCAGTACTTC. Residues: CAISEAFGESKGMYQETQYF.

The DNA for the CDR3 is TGTGCCAGCAGTTTACTAGGTGGGCTGGGGCGGAATTCACCCCTCCACTTT. Its translation is CASSLLGGLGRNSPLHF. The rearrangement links TRBV27 to TRBJ1-6; the D gene is possibly TRBD1 (5 bases). From germline, CDR1 is MNHEY and CDR2 SMNVEV (reference sequence). The CDR3 spans 17 residues. V lost 2 bases, J lost 7 bases, and 18 bases lay in between.

The chain links TRBV25-1 to TRBJ1-2; D uncertain. Germline CDR1 reads MGHDK; CDR2 reads SYGVNS. Trimming pared 4 bases from V and 4 bases from J, leaving 19 bases between. The length of the CDR3 is 16 residues. The CDR3 sequence: CASSGGRVGKTYGYTF. CDR3 DNA sequence: TGTGCCAGCAGTGGTGGACGAGTGGGAAAGACCTATGGCTACACCTTC.

The V and J genes are TRBV19 and TRBJ2-4; 10 positions match TRBD2. CDR1 LNHDA and CDR2 SQIVND come from the germline V gene (reference sequence). The CDR3 totals 20 residues. Losses at the gene ends were 3 bases for V and 0 bases for J; bases not matched to a gene: 14. The CDR3 loop is CASSMDRVAGGPVAKNIQYF. The CDR3 DNA reads as TGTGCCAGTAGTATGGATAGGGTAGCGGGAGGCCCCGTAGCCAAAAACATTCAGTACTTC. The whole variable domain, filled in from reference TRBV19 and TRBJ2-4, reads DGGITQSPKYLFRKEGQNVTLSCEQNLNHDAMYWYRQDPGQGLRLIYYSQIVNDFQKGDIAEGYSVSREKKESFPLTVTSAQKNPTAFYLCASSMDRVAGGPVAKNIQYFGAGTRLSVL.

V is TRBV28 and J is TRBJ2-1; TRBD2 matches at 7 bases. Per the germline V gene, CDR1 is MDHEN and CDR2 is SYDVKM. Germline trimming cut 5 bases from V and 6 bases from J; bases unmatched to any gene: 13. The CDR3 is 16 residues long. The CDR3 spells CASSAPHRGVGNEQFF. For the CDR3, the DNA is TGTGCCAGCAGTGCCCCACACCGGGGGGTGGGCAATGAGCAGTTCTTC.